This passage covers 25 T cell receptor beta chains from one sample sequenced in a study of neurological immune-mediated disorders. From the 5' RACE reads, TCRdb called clonotypes with MiXCR, one entry per CDR3 protein. The table records 80,000 or so distinct CDR3 sequences, 9.4% of them present only once. Sequencing was done on a sample of PBMCs. The receptors were gathered from a man aged 50-59 years in good health.

J is TRBJ2-5 and V is TRBV5-1; possibly TRBD2 for D (5 bases). The germline V gene has CDR1 SGHRS and CDR2 YFSETQ. The ends were cut back, 2 bases at V and 5 bases at J, with 10 bases in the middle. The CDR3 is 13 residues long. Here the CDR3 DNA reads TGCGCCAGCAGCTTACGGGGAGTGGAGACCCAGTACTTC. This gives the protein CASSLRGVETQYF. Supplemented by reference TRBV5-1 and TRBJ2-5, the full variable domain reads KAGVTQTPRYLIKTRGQQVTLSCSPISGHRSVSWYQQTPGQGLQFLFEYFSETQRNKGNFPGRFSGRQFSNSRSEMNVSTLELGDSALYLCASSLRGVETQYFGPGTRLLVL.

This clonotype was seen many times. A read error may produce the germline difference seen at one junction end. Here the CDR3 DNA reads TGTGCCAGCACTTTATCTCGCGGAGGGGATACGCAGTATTTT. Its translation is CASTLSRGGDTQYF. The genes are TRBV12-3 or TRBV12-4 and TRBJ2-3; TRBD2 is a possible D gene (6 bases). The length of the CDR3 is 14 residues.

As for this clonotype: An end of the junction differs from the germline gene, which may be a read error. The chain combines TRBV18 with TRBJ2-7; no definite D call. Germline V lookup: CDR1 KGHSH, CDR2 LQKENI. The CDR3 totals 14 residues. The CDR3 here is CANSPPAVGYEQYF. The CDR3 DNA sequence: TGTGCCAACTCACCACCGGCAGTCGGCTACGAGCAGTACTTC. Full variable domain (outside the CDR3, taken from reference TRBV18 and TRBJ2-7): NAGVMQNPRHLVRRRGQEARLRCSPMKGHSHVYWYRQLPEEGLKFMVYLQKENIIDESGMPKERFSAEFPKEGPSILRIQQVVRGDSAAYFCANSPPAVGYEQYFGPGTRLTVT.

This clonotype was counted ten times or more. The V and J genes are TRBV28 and TRBJ1-2; TRBD1 agrees at 7 bases. This CDR3 has 16 amino acids. CDR1 and CDR2 (germline): MDHEN, SYDVKM. The trim removed 5 bases at V and 7 bases at J, leaving 16 bases unmatched. The CDR3 loop reads CASSHRAGGIFSGYTF. DNA of the CDR3: TGTGCCAGCAGTCATCGGGCAGGGGGTATTTTCTCTGGCTACACCTTC.

This clonotype has a count of ten or more. In DNA form, the CDR3 reads TGTGCCAGCAGGGCTAGCGGGGGGGTACAAGAGACCCAGTACTTC. Protein sequence: CASRASGGVQETQYF. V and J are TRBV7-8 and TRBJ2-5, with 12 bases identical to TRBD2. Germline CDR1 and CDR2: SGHVS and FQNEAQ. The CDR3 contains 15 residues. The J segment lost 2 bases and the V segment lost 6 bases, leaving 4 bases of the junction unmatched.

This clonotype was recorded at least ten times. The chain links TRBV7-2 to TRBJ2-3, with 11 bases matching TRBD2. With V trimmed by 3 bases and J by 6 bases, 5 bases remained unmatched. CDR1 is SGHTA, CDR2 FQGNSA, per germline. The CDR3 extends over 15 amino acids. The CDR3 DNA follows: TGTGCCAGCAGCTTGACTAGCGGGGAATGGGATACGCAGTATTTT. This gives the protein CASSLTSGEWDTQYF.

There are many counts of this clonotype. CDR3: CASSRDQETQYF. The CDR3 nucleotides read TGTGCCAGCTCACGCGACCAAGAGACCCAGTACTTC. The chain has TRBV18 and TRBJ2-5; no firm D call. V was shortened by 4 bases and J by 0 bases, with 3 bases between the two germline ends. Germline V gene lookup returns CDR1 KGHSH and CDR2 LQKENI. The CDR3 spans 12 residues.

The table lists this clonotype with many counts. This rearrangement joins TRBV3-1 to TRBJ2-1; 7 nucleotides line up with TRBD2. The V segment lost 0 bases and the J segment 2 bases; nucleotides outside the gene matches: 7. The CDR3 runs 17 residues. Germline CDR1 is LGHDT and CDR2 is YNNKEL (reference sequence). CDR3 DNA sequence: TGTGCCAGCAGCCAAGATGTGGCCGCGGGGGCCTACAATGAGCAGTTCTTC. It translates to CASSQDVAAGAYNEQFF.

This clonotype has at least ten counts. The rearrangement uses TRBV4-1 and TRBJ2-3; 13 positions match TRBD2. J lost 2 bases, V lost 8 bases, and 13 bases had no gene match. From germline, CDR1 is MGHRA and CDR2 YSYEKL. CDR3 length: 18 amino acids. CDR3 DNA sequence: TGCGCCAGCCGACGGACTAGCGGGGGTACAGGGACCACAGATACGCAGTATTTT. Translation gives CASRRTSGGTGTTDTQYF.

This clonotype was seen ten or more times. The CDR3 DNA sequence: TGTGCCAGCAGCTTAGTTTGGGTTGAAACTACACCCCTCCACTTT. It codes for CASSLVWVETTPLHF. V gene TRBV7-9 combines with J gene TRBJ1-6; D is undetermined. CDR1 SEHNR and CDR2 FQNEAQ come from the germline V gene (reference sequence). The length of the CDR3 is 15 residues. V lost 1 base and J 11 bases, leaving 15 bases between the germline ends.

In this sample, this clonotype turned up many times. CDR3 bases: TGTGCCAGCAGTTACTCGCTAGCGGGAGTTACCGGGGAGCTGTTTTTT. Translated: CASSYSLAGVTGELFF. This chain connects TRBV6-2 or TRBV6-3 to TRBJ2-2; TRBD2 matches 10 bases. The trim removed 0 bases at V and 5 bases at J, leaving 3 bases unmatched. This CDR3 spans 16 amino acids. The germline V gene encodes CDR1 MNHEY and CDR2 SVGEGT.

At least ten counts were recorded for this clonotype. J is TRBJ2-7 and V is TRBV5-1; 12 nucleotides agree with TRBD1. Trimming took 3 bases from V and 6 from J; bases not matched to a gene: 4. The CDR3 has 14 amino acids. Germline CDR1 is SGHRS and CDR2 is YFSETQ. DNA of the CDR3: TGCGCCAGCAGCTCCGGGACAGGGGGCCTCGAGCAGTACTTC. Residues: CASSSGTGGLEQYF.

The chain couples TRBV6-1 to TRBJ2-5; possibly TRBD1 or TRBD2 for D (5 bases each). V was trimmed by 6 bases and J by 5 bases, leaving 13 bases between them. The V gene's germline CDR1 is MNHNS and CDR2 SASEGT. This CDR3 contains 13 residues. The CDR3 DNA reads TGTGCCAGCAGCCCCGGGACGTGGGAGACCCAGTACTTC. Translated, it gives CASSPGTWETQYF.

With regard to this clonotype: A much larger clone lies one base from this, so it may be a read error. The chain carries TRBV4-1 and TRBJ1-5, with TRBD1 matching 8 bases. The J segment lost 7 bases and the V segment lost 3 bases, leaving 20 bases of the junction unmatched. Germline-derived CDR1 and CDR2 are MGHRA and YSYEKL. There are 19 residues in the CDR3. Here the CDR3 DNA reads TGCGCCAGCAGCCACACCATATCCCGGGAGAACAGGGGGGACCAGCCCCAGCATTTT. Translating it yields CASSHTISRENRGDQPQHF.

As to this clonotype: A much larger clone is a single base away; this may be a read error. CDR3 coding DNA: TGTGCCAGCAGTGCCGGGAAAGGGGCTGGAAACACCATATATTTT. Its protein product is CASSAGKGAGNTIYF. This sequence joins TRBV12-3 or TRBV12-4 and TRBJ1-3; D possibly corresponds to TRBD1 (5 bases). V lost 5 bases and J lost 2, with 13 bases in between. This CDR3 comprises 15 residues.

This clonotype was picked up many times. The chain links TRBV5-1 to TRBJ2-1, with 10 bases lining up with TRBD2. From germline, CDR1 is SGHRS and CDR2 YFSETQ. The V and J ends lost 0 bases and 3 bases, in that order; junction bases with no gene match: 6. The CDR3 has 17 residues. The CDR3 DNA follows: TGCGCCAGCAGCTTGGGCAGCGGGAGGGCCCTCTACAATGAGCAGTTCTTC. Its protein product is CASSLGSGRALYNEQFF.

There are many counts of this clonotype. The chain's CDR3 is CASREGTSEGEKLFF. CDR3 coding DNA: TGTGCCAGCAGGGAAGGGACTTCGGAAGGTGAAAAACTGTTTTTT. The rearrangement links TRBV6-5 to TRBJ1-4, with D maybe TRBD1 (5 bases). Trimming removed 6 bases from V and 7 bases from J, with 18 bases in between. The CDR3 is 15 residues long. The germline CDR1 and CDR2 sequences are MNHEY and SVGAGI.

This clonotype was seen ten or more times. V gene TRBV5-1 combines with J gene TRBJ1-5, with 7 positions matching TRBD1. There are 15 residues in the CDR3. The ends lost 4 bases at V and 3 bases at J; junction bases unmatched: 7. Per germline, CDR1 SGHRS and CDR2 YFSETQ. The CDR3 sequence is CASSIGTADNQPQHF. The CDR3 nucleotides read TGCGCCAGCAGCATCGGGACAGCCGACAATCAGCCCCAGCATTTT.

This clonotype was recorded many times. This chain links TRBV5-1 with TRBJ2-2, with TRBD1 matching over 9 bases. J lost 7 bases, V lost 4 bases, and 8 bases had no gene match. Germline-derived CDR1 and CDR2 are SGHRS and YFSETQ. The CDR3 length is 15 residues. Written as DNA, the CDR3 is TGCGCCAGCAGCCTGCGGACAGGGGTTCACGGGGAGCTGTTTTTT. It is translated as CASSLRTGVHGELFF.

This clonotype has a count of ten or more. This rearrangement joins TRBV20-1 to TRBJ2-5; D is tentatively TRBD1 or TRBD2 (5 bases each). Looked up from germline, CDR1 is DFQATT and CDR2 is SNEGSKA (reference sequence). Trimming removed 4 bases from V and 5 bases from J, with 11 bases in between. The CDR3 is 12 residues long. In nucleotides, the CDR3 is TGCAGTGCTATGCAGGGCGGGGAGACCCAGTACTTC. Translated: CSAMQGGETQYF.

This clonotype has at least ten counts. This chain connects TRBV12-3 or TRBV12-4 to TRBJ1-6; D remains unclear. The length of the CDR3 is 14 residues. The ends were cut back, 11 bases at V and 1 base at J, with 12 bases in the middle. CDR3 in amino acids: CACSQYSYNSPLHF. The DNA for the CDR3 is TGTGCCTGTTCACAGTATTCCTATAATTCACCCCTCCACTTT.

The table lists this clonotype with many counts. V gene TRBV7-9 combines with J gene TRBJ2-1; tentative D call: TRBD2 (7 bases). The CDR3 runs 17 residues. Trimming took off 3 bases at V and 1 base at J, with 16 bases between the two ends. CDR1 and CDR2 (germline): SEHNR, FQNEAQ (reference sequence). CDR3 in amino acids: CASSFDTGRGSYNEQFF. The CDR3 DNA reads as TGTGCCAGCAGCTTCGATACAGGGAGGGGATCCTACAATGAGCAGTTCTTC.

This clonotype was counted many times. CDR3 in DNA: TGCAGCGTTGAAGATCAGGGGGAGGGGTCCGGGGCCAACGTCCTGACTTTC. Its translation is CSVEDQGEGSGANVLTF. The chain employs TRBV29-1 and TRBJ2-6; perhaps D is TRBD1 or TRBD2 (7 bases each). From germline, CDR1 is SQVTM and CDR2 ANQGSEA. The CDR3 consists of 17 residues. Deletions cut 0 bases from V and 4 bases from J, with 16 bases between. Complete variable domain (other parts from reference TRBV29-1 and TRBJ2-6): SAVISQKPSRDICQRGTSLTIQCQVDSQVTMMFWYRQQPGQSLTLIATANQGSEATYESGFVIDKFPISRPNLTFSTLTVSNMSPEDSSIYLCSVEDQGEGSGANVLTFGAGSRLTVL.

This clonotype was seen ten or more times. The V gene is TRBV6-5, the J gene TRBJ2-7; perhaps TRBD2 as D (6 bases). Trimming stripped 0 bases from V and 3 bases from J, with 18 bases between. This CDR3 is built from 17 residues. Germline CDR1 MNHEY, CDR2 SVGAGI. The DNA of the CDR3 is TGTGCCAGCAGTTACTCTAGAGGGACTCACAGCGGCTACGAGCAGTACTTC. Translation gives CASSYSRGTHSGYEQYF.

The table lists this clonotype with many counts. The CDR3 sequence: CAWASFGQGPLGGYTF. Written as DNA, the CDR3 is TGTGCCTGGGCCTCCTTTGGACAGGGGCCTTTAGGGGGCTACACCTTC. The rearrangement links TRBV30 to TRBJ1-2, with TRBD1 matching 9 bases. Germline V gene sequence: CDR1 GTSNPN, CDR2 SVGIG (reference sequence). V dropped 5 bases and J dropped 8; count of bases not matched to a gene: 18. This CDR3 contains 16 residues.